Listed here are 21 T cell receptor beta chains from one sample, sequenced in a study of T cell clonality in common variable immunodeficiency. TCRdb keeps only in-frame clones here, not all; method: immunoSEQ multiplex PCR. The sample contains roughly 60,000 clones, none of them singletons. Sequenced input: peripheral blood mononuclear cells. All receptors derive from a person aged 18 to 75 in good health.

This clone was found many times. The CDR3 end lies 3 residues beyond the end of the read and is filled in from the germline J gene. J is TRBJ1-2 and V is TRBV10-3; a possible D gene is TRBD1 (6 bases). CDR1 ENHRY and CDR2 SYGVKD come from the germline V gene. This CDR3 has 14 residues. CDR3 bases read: TGTGCCATCAGTGAGTTGGTGGGGGCGGTCGGC. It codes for CAISELVGAVG. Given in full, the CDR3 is CAISELVGAVGYTF.

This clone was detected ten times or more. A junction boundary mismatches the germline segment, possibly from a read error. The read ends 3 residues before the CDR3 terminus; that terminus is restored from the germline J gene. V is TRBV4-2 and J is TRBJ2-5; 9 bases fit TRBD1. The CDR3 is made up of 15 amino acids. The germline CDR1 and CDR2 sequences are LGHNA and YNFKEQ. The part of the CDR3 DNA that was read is TGCGCCAGCAGCCAAGGACAGGGGTACCAAGAGACC. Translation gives CASSQGQGYQET. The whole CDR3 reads CASSQGQGYQETQYF.

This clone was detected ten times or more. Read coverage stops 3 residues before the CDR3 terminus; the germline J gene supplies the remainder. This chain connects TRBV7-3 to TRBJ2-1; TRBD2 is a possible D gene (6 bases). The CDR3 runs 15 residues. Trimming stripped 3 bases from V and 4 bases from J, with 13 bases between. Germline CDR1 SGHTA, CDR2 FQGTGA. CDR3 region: CASSFATAGYNEQFF. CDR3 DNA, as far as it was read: TGTGCCAGCAGCTTCGCGACAGCGGGTTACAATGAG.

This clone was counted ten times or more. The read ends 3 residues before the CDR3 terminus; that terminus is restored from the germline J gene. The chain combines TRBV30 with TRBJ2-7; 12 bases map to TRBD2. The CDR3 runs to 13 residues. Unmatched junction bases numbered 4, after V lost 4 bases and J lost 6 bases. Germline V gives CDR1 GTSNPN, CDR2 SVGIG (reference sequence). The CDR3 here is CAWTRLAGVEQYF. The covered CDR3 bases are TGTGCCTGGACTAGACTAGCGGGAGTCGAG. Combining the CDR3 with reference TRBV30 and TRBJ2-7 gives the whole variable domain SQTIHQWPATLVQPVGSPLSLECTVEGTSNPNLYWYRQAAGRGLQLLFYSVGIGQISSEVPQNLSASRPQDRQFILSSKKLLLSDSGFYLCAWTRLAGVEQYFGPGTRLTVT.

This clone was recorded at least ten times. CDR3 bases read: TGCGCCAGCAGCTTGGGCCTAGCGGATACCTACGAG. Translation: CASSLGLADTYE. The CDR3 in full is CASSLGLADTYEQYF. V and J are TRBV5-1 and TRBJ2-7; 7 nucleotides match TRBD2. The read ends 3 residues shy of where the CDR3 ends; the end is completed using the germline J gene. Germline V gene sequence: CDR1 SGHRS, CDR2 YFSETQ. The CDR3 is 15 residues long. Trimming at V came to 0 bases and at J to 2 bases, leaving 5 bases not matched to a gene.

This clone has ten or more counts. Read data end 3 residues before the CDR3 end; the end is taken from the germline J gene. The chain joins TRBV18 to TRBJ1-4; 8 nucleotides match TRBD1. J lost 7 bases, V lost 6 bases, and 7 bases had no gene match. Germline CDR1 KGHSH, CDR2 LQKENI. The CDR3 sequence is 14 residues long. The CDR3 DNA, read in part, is TGTGCCAGCTCGTTTCAGGGGGCAGGTGAAAAA. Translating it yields CASSFQGAGEK. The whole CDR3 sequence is CASSFQGAGEKLFF. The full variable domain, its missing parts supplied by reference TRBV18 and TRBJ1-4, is NAGVMQNPRHLVRRRGQEARLRCSPMKGHSHVYWYRQLPEEGLKFMVYLQKENIIDESGMPKERFSAEFPKEGPSILRIQQVVRGDSAAYFCASSFQGAGEKLFFGSGTQLSVL.

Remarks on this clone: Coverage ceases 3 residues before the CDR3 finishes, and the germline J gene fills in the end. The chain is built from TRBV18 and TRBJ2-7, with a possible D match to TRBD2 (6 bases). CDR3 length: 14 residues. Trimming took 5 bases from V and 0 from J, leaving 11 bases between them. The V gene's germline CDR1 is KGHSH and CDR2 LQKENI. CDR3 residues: CASSEAGSSYEQYF. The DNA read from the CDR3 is TGTGCCAGCTCAGAGGCGGGGAGCTCCTACGAG.

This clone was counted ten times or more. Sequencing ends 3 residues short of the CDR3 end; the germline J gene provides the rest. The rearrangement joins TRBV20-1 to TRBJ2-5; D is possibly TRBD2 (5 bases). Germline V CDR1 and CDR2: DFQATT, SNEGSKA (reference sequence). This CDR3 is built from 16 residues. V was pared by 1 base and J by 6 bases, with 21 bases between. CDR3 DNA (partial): TGCAGTGCTAGAGGGACCCCAGCGGCTGATTTTCAGACC. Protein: CSARGTPAADFQT. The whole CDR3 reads CSARGTPAADFQTQYF.

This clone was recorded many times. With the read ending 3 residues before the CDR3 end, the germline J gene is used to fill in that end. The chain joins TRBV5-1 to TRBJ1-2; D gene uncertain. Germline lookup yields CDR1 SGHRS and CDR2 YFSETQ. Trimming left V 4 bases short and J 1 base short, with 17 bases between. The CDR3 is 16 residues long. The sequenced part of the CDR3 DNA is TGCGCCAGCAGCCCAAACATTGGACTCATTAACTATGGC. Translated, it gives CASSPNIGLINYG. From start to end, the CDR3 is CASSPNIGLINYGYTF.

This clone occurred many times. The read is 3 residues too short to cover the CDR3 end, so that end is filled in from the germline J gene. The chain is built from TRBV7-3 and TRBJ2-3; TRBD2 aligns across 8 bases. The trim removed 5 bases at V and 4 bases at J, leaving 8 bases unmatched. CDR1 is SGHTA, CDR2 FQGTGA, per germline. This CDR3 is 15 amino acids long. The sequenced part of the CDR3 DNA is TGTGCCAGCAGCACGAGCGGGAGTTTGGCAGATACG. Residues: CASSTSGSLADT. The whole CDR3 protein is CASSTSGSLADTQYF.

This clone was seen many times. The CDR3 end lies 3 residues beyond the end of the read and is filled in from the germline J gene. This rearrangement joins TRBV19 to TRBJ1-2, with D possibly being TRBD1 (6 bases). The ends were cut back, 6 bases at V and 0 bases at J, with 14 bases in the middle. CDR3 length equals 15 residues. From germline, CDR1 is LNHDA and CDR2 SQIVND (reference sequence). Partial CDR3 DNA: TGTGCCAGTAGCCCTCAACAGGGTTCTAACTATGGC. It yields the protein CASSPQQGSNYG. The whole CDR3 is CASSPQQGSNYGYTF. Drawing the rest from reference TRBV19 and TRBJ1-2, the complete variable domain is DGGITQSPKYLFRKEGQNVTLSCEQNLNHDAMYWYRQDPGQGLRLIYYSQIVNDFQKGDIAEGYSVSREKKESFPLTVTSAQKNPTAFYLCASSPQQGSNYGYTFGSGTRLTVV.

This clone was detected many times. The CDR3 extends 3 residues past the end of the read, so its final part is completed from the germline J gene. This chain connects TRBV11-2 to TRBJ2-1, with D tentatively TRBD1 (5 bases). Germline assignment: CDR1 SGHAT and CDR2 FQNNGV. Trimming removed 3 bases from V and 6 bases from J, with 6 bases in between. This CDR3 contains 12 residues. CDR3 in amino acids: CASSLGPNEQFF. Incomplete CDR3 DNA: TGTGCCAGCAGCTTGGGGCCCAATGAG.

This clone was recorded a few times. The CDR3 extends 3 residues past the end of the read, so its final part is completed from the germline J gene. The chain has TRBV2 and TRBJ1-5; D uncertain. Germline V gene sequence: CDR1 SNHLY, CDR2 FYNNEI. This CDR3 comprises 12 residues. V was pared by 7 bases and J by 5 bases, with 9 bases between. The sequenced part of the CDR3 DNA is TGTGCCAGCACCATACAAGATCAGCCC. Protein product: CASTIQDQP. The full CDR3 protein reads CASTIQDQPQHF. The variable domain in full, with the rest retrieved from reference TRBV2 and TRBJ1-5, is EPEVTQTPSHQVTQMGQEVILRCVPISNHLYFYWYRQILGQKVEFLVSFYNNEISEKSEIFDDQFSVERPDGSNFTLKIRSTKLEDSAMYFCASTIQDQPQHFGDGTRLSIL.

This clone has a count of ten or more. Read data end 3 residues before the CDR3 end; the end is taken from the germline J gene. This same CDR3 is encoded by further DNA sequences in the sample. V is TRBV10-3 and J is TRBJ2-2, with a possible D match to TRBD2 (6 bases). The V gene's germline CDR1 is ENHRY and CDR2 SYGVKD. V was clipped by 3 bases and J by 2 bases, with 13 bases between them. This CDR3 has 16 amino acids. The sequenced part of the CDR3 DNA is TGTGCCATCAGTGAATCCAGGGACTTTAACACCGGGGAG. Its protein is CAISESRDFNTGE. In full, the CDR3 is CAISESRDFNTGELFF.

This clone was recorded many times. The CDR3 bases that were read are TGCAGTGCTACCCGAAGCGGGAGCGGTACG. It specifies CSATRSGSGT. The CDR3 in full is CSATRSGSGTQYF. This chain connects TRBV20-1 to TRBJ2-3, with 8 bases that match TRBD2. Read sequence stops 3 residues before the CDR3 end, and the germline J gene provides the missing end. In germline, CDR1 is DFQATT, CDR2 SNEGSKA (reference sequence). The CDR3 has 13 amino acids. V shed 4 bases, J shed 8 bases, and the junction held 8 bases outside the gene matches.

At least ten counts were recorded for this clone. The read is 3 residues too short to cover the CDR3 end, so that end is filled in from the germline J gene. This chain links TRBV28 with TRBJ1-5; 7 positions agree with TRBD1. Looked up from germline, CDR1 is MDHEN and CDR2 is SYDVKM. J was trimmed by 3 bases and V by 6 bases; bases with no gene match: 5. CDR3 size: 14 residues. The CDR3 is CASSYGQANQPQHF. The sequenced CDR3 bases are TGTGCCAGCAGCTATGGACAGGCCAATCAGCCC. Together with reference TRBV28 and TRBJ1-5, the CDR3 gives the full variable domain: DVKVTQSSRYLVKRTGEKVFLECVQDMDHENMFWYRQDPGLGLRLIYFSYDVKMKEKGDIPEGYSVSREKKERFSLILESASTNQTSMYLCASSYGQANQPQHFGDGTRLSIL.

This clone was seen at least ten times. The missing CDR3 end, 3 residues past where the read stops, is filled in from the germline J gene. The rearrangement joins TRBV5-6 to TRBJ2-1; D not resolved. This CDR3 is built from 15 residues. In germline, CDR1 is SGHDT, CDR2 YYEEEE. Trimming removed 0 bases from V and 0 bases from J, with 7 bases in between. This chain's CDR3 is CASSLGAYSYNEQFF. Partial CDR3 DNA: TGTGCCAGCAGCTTGGGAGCGTACTCCTACAATGAG.

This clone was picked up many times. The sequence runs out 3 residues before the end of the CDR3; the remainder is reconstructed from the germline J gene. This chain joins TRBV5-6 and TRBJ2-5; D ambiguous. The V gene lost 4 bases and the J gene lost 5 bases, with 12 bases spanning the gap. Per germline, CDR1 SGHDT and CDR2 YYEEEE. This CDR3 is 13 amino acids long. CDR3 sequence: CASSLDIGETQYF. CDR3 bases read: TGTGCCAGCAGCCTCGATATAGGGGAGACC.

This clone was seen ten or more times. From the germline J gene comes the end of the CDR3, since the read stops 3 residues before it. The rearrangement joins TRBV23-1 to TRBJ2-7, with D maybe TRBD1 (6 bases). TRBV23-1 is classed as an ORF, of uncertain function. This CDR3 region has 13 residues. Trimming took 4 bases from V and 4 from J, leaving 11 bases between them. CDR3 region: CASSPPDRYEQYF. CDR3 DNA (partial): TGCGCCAGCAGTCCTCCAGACAGGTACGAG.

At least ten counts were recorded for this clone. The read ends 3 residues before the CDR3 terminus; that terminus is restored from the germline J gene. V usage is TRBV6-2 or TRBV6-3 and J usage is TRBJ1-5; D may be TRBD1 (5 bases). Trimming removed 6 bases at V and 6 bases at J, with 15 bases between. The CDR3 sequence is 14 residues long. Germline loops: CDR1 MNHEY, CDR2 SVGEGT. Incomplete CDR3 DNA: TGTGCCAGCAGCCGAGGGGCAGAGGGTCAGCCC. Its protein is CASSRGAEGQP. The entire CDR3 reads CASSRGAEGQPQHF.

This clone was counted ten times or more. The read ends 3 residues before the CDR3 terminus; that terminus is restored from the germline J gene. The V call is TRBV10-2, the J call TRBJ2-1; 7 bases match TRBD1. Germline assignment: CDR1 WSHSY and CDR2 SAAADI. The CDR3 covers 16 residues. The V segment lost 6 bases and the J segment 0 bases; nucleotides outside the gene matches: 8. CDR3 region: CASRPGQASSYNEQFF. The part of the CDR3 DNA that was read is TGCGCCAGCAGGCCAGGACAGGCCAGCTCCTACAATGAG.